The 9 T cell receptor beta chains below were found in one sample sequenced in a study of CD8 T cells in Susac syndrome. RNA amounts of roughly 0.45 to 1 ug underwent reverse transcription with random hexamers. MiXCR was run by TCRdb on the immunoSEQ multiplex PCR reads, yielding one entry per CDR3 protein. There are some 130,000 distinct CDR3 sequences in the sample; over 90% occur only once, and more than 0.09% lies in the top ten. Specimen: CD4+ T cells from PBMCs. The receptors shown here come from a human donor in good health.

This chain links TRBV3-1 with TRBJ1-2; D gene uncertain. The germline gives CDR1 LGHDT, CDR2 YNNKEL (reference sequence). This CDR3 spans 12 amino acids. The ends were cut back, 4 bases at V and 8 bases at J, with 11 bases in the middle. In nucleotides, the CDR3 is TGTGCCAGCAGCCTAGGAGCGGAGGGCTACACCTTC. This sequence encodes CASSLGAEGYTF.

This chain's CDR3 is CSVAKGQKTYNEQFF. The DNA for the CDR3 is TGCAGCGTCGCCAAGGGACAGAAGACCTACAATGAGCAGTTCTTC. The chain couples TRBV29-1 to TRBJ2-1; 7 bases agree with TRBD1. The CDR3 runs to 15 residues. The germline V gene has CDR1 SQVTM and CDR2 ANQGSEA. V lost 6 bases and J lost 2; bases outside the gene matches: 10.

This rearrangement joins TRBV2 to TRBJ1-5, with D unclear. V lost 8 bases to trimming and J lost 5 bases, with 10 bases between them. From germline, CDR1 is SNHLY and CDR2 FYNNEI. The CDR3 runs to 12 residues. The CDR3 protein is CASAGGHQPQHF. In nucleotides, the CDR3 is TGTGCCAGCGCTGGCGGGCATCAGCCCCAGCATTTT.

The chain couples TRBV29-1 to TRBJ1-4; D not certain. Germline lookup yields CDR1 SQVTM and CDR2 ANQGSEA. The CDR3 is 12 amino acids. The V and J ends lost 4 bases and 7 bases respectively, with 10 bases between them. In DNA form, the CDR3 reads TGCAGCGTTGTCAGCGGCGGTGAAAAACTGTTTTTT. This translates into CSVVSGGEKLFF.

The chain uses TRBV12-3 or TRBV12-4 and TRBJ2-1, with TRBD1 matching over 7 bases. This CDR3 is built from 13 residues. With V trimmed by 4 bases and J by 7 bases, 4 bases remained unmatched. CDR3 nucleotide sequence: TGTGCCAGCAGTTCAAACAGGGGAAATGAGCAGTTCTTC. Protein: CASSSNRGNEQFF.

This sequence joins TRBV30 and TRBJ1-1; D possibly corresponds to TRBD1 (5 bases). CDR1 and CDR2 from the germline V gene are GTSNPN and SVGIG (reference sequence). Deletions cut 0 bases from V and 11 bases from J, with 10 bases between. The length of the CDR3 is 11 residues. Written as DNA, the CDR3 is TGTGCCTGGAGTGTAGGGACGAGGGCTTTCTTT. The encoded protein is CAWSVGTRAFF.

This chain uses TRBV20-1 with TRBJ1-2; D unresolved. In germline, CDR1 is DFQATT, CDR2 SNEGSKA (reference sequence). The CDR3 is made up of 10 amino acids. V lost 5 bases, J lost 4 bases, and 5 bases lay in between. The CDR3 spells CSALLYGYTF. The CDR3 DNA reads TGCAGTGCTCTGCTCTATGGCTACACCTTC.

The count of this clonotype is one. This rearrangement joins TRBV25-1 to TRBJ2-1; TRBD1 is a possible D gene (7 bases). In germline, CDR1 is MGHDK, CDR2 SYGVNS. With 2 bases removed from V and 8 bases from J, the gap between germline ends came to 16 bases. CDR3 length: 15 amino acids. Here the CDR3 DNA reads TGTGCCAGCAGTGAAATGGAGGGGGCGCGGGATGAGCAGTTCTTC. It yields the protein CASSEMEGARDEQFF.

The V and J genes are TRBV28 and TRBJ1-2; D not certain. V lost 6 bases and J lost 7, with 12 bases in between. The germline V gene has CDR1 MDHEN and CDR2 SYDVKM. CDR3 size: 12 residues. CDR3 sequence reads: CASSLLLSGYTF. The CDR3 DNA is TGTGCCAGCAGCCTCCTACTGAGTGGCTACACCTTC.